This TCR beta chain was identified in a study of blood T cell repertoires in COVID-19. About the study: Samples of COVID-19 (acute and convalescent) were obtained from the United States, Italy and Spain.

J gave up 5 bases and V 2 bases, and 3 bases lay outside the gene matches. The length of the CDR3 is 15 residues. The germline V gene encodes CDR1 SGDLS and CDR2 YYNGEE. In the authors' workflow: How many nucleated cells were present was estimated from reference gene primer amplification. Clones were read by immunoSEQ multiplex PCR, and TCRdb kept only the in-frame ones, dropping some. That table furnishes V, J and clone size, whereas the DNA furnished D and trimming. The sample shows tens of thousands of clones, 87% of them seen only once. This TCR came from a man between 25 and 39 years old with acute or convalescent COVID-19. V usage is TRBV9 and J usage is TRBJ2-1; 11 positions match TRBD2. The sequenced sample consisted of peripheral blood. In DNA, the CDR3 is TGTGCCAGCAGCGTCCGGACTAGCGGGCACAATGAGCAGTTCTTC. This encodes CASSVRTSGHNEQFF.